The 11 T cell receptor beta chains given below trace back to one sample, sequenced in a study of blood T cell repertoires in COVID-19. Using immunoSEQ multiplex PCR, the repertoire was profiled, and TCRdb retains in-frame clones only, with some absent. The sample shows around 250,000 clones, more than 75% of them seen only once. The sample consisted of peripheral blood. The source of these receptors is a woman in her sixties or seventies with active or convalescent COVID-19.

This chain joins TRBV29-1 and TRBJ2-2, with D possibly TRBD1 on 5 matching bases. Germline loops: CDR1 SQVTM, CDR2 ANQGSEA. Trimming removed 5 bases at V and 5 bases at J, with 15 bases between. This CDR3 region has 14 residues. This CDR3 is CSVQTPPGTGELFF. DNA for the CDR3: TGCAGCGTTCAAACCCCCCCAGGGACCGGGGAGCTGTTTTTT.

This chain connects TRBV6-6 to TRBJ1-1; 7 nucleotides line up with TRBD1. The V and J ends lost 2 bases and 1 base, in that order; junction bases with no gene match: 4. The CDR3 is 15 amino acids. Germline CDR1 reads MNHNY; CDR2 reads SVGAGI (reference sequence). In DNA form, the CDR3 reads TGTGCCAGCAGTTACCGGACAGGAACGAACACTGAAGCTTTCTTT. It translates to CASSYRTGTNTEAFF.

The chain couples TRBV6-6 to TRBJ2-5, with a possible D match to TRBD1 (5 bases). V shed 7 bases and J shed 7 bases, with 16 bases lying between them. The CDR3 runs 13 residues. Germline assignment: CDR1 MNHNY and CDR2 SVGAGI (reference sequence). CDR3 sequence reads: CASTLDLRGTQYF. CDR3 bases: TGTGCCAGCACCCTTGACCTTAGGGGGACCCAGTACTTC.

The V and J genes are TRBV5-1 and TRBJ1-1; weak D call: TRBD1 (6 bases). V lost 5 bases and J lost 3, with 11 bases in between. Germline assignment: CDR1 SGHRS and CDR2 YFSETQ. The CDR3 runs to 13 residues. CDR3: CASRQGGDTEAFF. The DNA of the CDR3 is TGCGCCAGCAGACAGGGTGGGGACACTGAAGCTTTCTTT.

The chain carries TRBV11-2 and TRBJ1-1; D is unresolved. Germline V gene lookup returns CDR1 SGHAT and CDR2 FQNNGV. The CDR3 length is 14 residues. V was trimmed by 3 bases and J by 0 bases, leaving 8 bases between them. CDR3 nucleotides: TGTGCCAGCAGCTTCGGGTTCATGAACACTGAAGCTTTCTTT. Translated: CASSFGFMNTEAFF.

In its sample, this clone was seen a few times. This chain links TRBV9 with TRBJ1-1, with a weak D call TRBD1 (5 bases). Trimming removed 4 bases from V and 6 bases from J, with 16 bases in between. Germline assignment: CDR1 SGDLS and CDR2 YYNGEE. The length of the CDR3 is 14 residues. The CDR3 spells CASSPRLGAAEAFF. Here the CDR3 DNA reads TGTGCCAGCAGCCCCCGCCTAGGGGCCGCTGAAGCTTTCTTT.

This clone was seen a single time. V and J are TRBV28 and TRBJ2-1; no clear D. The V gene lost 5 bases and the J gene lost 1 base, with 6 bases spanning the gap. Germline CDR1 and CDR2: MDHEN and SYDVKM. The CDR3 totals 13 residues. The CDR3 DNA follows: TGTGCCAGCAGTCCCGGGTCCTACAATGAGCAGTTCTTC. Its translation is CASSPGSYNEQFF.

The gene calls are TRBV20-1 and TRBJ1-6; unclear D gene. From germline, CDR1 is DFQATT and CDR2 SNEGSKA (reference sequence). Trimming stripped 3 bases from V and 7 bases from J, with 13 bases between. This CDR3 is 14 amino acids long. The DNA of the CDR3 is TGCAGTGCTAGTTTCTCAACACCGAATTCACCCCTCCACTTT. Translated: CSASFSTPNSPLHF.

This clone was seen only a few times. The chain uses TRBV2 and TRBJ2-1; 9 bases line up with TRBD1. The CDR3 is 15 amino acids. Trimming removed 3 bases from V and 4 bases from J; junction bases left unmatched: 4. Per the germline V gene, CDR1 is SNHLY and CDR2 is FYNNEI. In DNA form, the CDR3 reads TGTGCCAGCAGTGAGGACAGGGGAGGTTACAATGAGCAGTTCTTC. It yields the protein CASSEDRGGYNEQFF. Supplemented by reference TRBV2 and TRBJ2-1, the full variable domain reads EPEVTQTPSHQVTQMGQEVILRCVPISNHLYFYWYRQILGQKVEFLVSFYNNEISEKSEIFDDQFSVERPDGSNFTLKIRSTKLEDSAMYFCASSEDRGGYNEQFFGPGTRLTVL.

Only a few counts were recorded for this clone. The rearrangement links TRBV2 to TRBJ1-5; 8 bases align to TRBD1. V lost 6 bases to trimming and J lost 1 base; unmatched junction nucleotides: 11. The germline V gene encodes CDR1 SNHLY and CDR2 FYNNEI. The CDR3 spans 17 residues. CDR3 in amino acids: CASRDWITGGSNQPQHF. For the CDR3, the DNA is TGTGCCAGCAGGGATTGGATCACAGGGGGGAGCAATCAGCCCCAGCATTTT. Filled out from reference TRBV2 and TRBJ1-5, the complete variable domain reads EPEVTQTPSHQVTQMGQEVILRCVPISNHLYFYWYRQILGQKVEFLVSFYNNEISEKSEIFDDQFSVERPDGSNFTLKIRSTKLEDSAMYFCASRDWITGGSNQPQHFGDGTRLSIL.

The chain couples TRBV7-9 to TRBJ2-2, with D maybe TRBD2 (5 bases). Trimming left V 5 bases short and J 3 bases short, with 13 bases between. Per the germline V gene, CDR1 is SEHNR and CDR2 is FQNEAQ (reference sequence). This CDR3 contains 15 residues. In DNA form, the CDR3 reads TGTGCCAGCAGCACCCCCCGGGGATACACCGGGGAGCTGTTTTTT. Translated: CASSTPRGYTGELFF.